The TCR beta chain under discussion was sequenced for a study of blood T cell repertoires in COVID-19. Overall study: Whether acute or convalescent, the COVID-19 samples came from the United States, Italy and Spain. PBMCs, B-cell-depleted T cells, or T cells were the source of the cDNA or gDNA that made up the material.

Authors' methods: Reference gene primer amplification yielded estimated nucleated cell counts. Some clones are missing from TCRdb's copy, which holds only in-frame ones; the method was immunoSEQ multiplex PCR. V and J calls and clone size are those listed in that table; D and trimming were worked out from the DNA. The sample contains 150,000 to 200,000 clones, 80% of which appear only once. The germline gives CDR1 MNHEY, CDR2 SVGAGI. CDR3 length: 13 residues. Material: PBMCs or T cells enriched from blood (not recorded which). The rearrangement uses TRBV6-5 and TRBJ2-7, with 9 bases that match TRBD1. This clonotype was obtained from a man aged 35 to 55 who had recovered from COVID-19. The CDR3 is CAKGGQGEYEQYV. In DNA, the CDR3 is TGTGCAAAGGGGGGACAGGGCGAATACGAGCAGTACGTC.